This is a list of T cell receptor beta chains from one sample in a study of ipilimumab plus nivolumab after autologous stem cell transplantation. This table comes from immunoSEQ multiplex PCR, and its TCRdb copy is limited to in-frame clones, with some not included. Among some 25,000 clones listed, just over 85% were seen once. Sequencing used PBMCs, obtained in a trial of ipilimumab plus nivolumab as post-transplant consolidation. These TCRs come from a male donor with diffuse large B-cell lymphoma. Both conserved end residues are part of each CDR3. D genes are given only for firm matches. The size field is filled for only some rows; it gives once, few, many or a size class.

>NA|NA|TRBJ1-2|TRBV28
TGTGCCAGCAGTTCTGGTACGCGGACAGTGTATGGCTACACCTTC
CASSSGTRTVYGYTF
>TRBD1|NA|TRBJ2-7|TRBV19
TGTGCCAGTAGTGCCTCCGGGACAGTCTACGAGCAGTACTTC
CASSASGTVYEQYF
>TRBD1|NA|TRBJ2-2|TRBV5-1
TGCGCCAGCAGCTTGCAAGGACAGGGTGGCGGGGAGCTGTTTTTT
CASSLQGQGGGELFF
>TRBD2|NA|TRBJ2-5|TRBV29-1
TGCAGCGTTGAAGCGGGAGGGAGGGGTCCCCAGTACTTC
CSVEAGGRGPQYF
>NA|NA|TRBJ1-6|TRBV7-9
TGTGCCAGCAGCGGACAAATAAATTCACCCCTCCACTTT
CASSGQINSPLHF
>TRBD2|NA|TRBJ2-5|TRBV6-5
TGTGCCAGCAGCCGGGGACTAGCGGGACAAGAGACCCAGTACTTC
CASSRGLAGQETQYF
>NA|NA|TRBJ1-2|TRBV7-2
TGTGCCAGCAGCTTAAGCCAGAATGGCTACACCTTC
CASSLSQNGYTF
>NA|once|TRBJ1-3|TRBV6-6
TGTGCCAGCAGAAGGGGCGCGGGAAACACCATATATTTT
CASRRGAGNTIYF
>NA|NA|TRBJ1-5|TRBV6-6
TGTGCCAGCAGTTACTTCAAAGGGGGTATCAGTCGTCCCCAGCATTTT
CASSYFKGGISRPQHF
>TRBD1|NA|TRBJ1-6|TRBV4-2
TGTGCCAGCAGCCAACCCGGGGGACAGGGAGGGACACCCCTCCACTTT
CASSQPGGQGGTPLHF
>NA|few|TRBJ2-3|TRBV2
TGTGCCAGCAGCTACGAGGGGACAATCACAGATACGCAGTATTTT
CASSYEGTITDTQYF
>NA|NA|TRBJ1-5|TRBV19
TGTGCCAGTAACCATATAGTAGGAGGGACTAATCAGCCCCAGCATTTT
CASNHIVGGTNQPQHF